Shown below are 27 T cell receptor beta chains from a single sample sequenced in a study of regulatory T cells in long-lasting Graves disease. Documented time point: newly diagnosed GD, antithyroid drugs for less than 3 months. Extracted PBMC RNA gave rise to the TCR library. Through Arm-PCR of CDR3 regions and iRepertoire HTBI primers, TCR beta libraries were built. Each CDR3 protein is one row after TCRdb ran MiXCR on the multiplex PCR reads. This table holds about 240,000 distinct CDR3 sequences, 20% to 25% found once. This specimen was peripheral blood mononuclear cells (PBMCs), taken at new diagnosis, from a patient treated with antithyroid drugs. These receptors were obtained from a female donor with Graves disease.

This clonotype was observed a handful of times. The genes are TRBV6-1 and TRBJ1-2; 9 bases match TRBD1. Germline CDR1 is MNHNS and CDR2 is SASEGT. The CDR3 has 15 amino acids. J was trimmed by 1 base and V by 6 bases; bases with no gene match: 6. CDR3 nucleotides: TGTGCCAGCAGCTCACAGGGGGCCTATAACTATGGCTACACCTTC. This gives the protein CASSSQGAYNYGYTF.

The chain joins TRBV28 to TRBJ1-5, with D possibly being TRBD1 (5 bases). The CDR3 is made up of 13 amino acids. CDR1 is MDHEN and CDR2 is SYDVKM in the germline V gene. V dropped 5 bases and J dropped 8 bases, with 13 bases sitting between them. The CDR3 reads CASSQHGGEPQHF. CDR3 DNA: TGTGCCAGCAGTCAACATGGAGGGGAGCCCCAGCATTTT.

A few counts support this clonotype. This chain's CDR3 is CAISESITINTGELFF. DNA for the CDR3: TGTGCCATCAGTGAGTCGATTACCATTAACACCGGGGAGCTGTTTTTT. V is TRBV10-3 and J is TRBJ2-2, with D unresolved. Germline values: CDR1 ENHRY, CDR2 SYGVKD. CDR3 length equals 16 residues. With 0 bases removed from V and 2 bases from J, the gap between germline ends came to 10 bases.

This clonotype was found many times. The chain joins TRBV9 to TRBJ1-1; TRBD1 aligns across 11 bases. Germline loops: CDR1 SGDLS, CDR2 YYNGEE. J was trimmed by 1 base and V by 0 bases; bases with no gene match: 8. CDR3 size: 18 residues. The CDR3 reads CASSVGSRTGGPNTEAFF. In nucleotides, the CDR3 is TGTGCCAGCAGCGTAGGGTCCCGGACAGGGGGCCCGAACACTGAAGCTTTCTTT.

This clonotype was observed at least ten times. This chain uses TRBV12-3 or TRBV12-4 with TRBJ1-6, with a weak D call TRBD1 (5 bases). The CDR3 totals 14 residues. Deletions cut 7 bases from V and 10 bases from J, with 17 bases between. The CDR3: CASTQTGGLSPLHF. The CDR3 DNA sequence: TGTGCCAGCACTCAAACGGGGGGTTTATCACCCCTCCACTTT.

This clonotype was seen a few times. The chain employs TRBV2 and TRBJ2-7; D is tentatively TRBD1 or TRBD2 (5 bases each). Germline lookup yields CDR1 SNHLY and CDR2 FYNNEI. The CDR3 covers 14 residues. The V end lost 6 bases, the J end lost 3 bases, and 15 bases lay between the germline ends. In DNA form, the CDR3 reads TGTGCCAGCAGGTCCGGGACGGCTTACTACGAGCAGTACTTC. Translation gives CASRSGTAYYEQYF.

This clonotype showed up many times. In DNA, the CDR3 is TGTGCCAGCGGACTAGCGGGGCAAGAGACCCAGTACTTC. It specifies CASGLAGQETQYF. The chain is built from TRBV27 and TRBJ2-5, with TRBD2 identical over 12 bases. CDR3 length: 13 residues. The junction had 0 bases not matched to a gene; V was cut back by 8 bases and J by 2 bases. CDR1 is MNHEY, CDR2 SMNVEV, per germline (reference sequence).

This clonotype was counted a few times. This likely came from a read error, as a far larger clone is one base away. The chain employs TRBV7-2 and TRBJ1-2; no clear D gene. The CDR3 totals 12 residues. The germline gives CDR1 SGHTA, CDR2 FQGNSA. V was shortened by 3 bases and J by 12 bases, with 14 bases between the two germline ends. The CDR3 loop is CASSFSGRGHTF. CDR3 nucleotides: TGTGCCAGCAGCTTTAGTGGAAGAGGCCACACCTTC.

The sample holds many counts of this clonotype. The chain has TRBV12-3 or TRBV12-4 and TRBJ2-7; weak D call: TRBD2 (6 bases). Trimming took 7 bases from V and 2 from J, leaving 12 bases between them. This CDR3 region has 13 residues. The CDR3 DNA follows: TGTGCCAGCAAGCGGGCCAGCACCTACGAGCAGTACTTC. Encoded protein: CASKRASTYEQYF.

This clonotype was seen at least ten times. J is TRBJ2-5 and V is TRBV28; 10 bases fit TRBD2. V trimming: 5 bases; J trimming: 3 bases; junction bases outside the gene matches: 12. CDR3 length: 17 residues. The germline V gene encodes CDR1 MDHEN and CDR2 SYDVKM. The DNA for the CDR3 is TGTGCCAGCAGTCCACAAAAGTCTGGACTAGCGGAAGAGACCCAGTACTTC. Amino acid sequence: CASSPQKSGLAEETQYF.

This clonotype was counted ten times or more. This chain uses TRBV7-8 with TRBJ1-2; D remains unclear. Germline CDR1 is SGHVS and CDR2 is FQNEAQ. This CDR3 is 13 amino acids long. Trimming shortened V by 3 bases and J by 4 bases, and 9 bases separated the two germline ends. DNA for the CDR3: TGTGCCAGCAGCTTCCACGGGATCTATGGCTACACCTTC. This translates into CASSFHGIYGYTF.

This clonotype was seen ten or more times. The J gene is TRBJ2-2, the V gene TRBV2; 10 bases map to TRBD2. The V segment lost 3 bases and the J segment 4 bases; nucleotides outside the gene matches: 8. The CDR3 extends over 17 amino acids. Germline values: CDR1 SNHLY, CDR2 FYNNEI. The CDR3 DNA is TGTGCCAGCAGTGACGGAGCGGGGGGGCCGGGCACCGGGGAGCTGTTTTTT. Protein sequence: CASSDGAGGPGTGELFF.

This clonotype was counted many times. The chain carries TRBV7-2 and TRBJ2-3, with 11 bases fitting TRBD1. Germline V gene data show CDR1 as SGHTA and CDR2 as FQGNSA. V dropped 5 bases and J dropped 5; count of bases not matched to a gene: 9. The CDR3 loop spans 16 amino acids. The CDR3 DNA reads TGTGCCAGCAGCCGACAGGACAGGGGGCTGATAGATACGCAGTATTTT. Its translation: CASSRQDRGLIDTQYF.

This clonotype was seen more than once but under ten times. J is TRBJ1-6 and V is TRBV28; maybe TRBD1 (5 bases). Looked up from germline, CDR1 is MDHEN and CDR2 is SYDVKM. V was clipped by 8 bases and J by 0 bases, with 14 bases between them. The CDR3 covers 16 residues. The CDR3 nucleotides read TGTGCCAGCCGGGACCGTGTCATCTCCTATAATTCACCCCTCCACTTT. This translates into CASRDRVISYNSPLHF.

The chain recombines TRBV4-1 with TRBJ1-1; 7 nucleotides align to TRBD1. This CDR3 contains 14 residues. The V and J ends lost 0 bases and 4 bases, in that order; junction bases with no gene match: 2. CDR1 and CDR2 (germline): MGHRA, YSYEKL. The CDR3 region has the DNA TGCGCCAGCAGCCAAGAAGGGGGCCTCACTGAAGCTTTCTTT. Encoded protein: CASSQEGGLTEAFF.

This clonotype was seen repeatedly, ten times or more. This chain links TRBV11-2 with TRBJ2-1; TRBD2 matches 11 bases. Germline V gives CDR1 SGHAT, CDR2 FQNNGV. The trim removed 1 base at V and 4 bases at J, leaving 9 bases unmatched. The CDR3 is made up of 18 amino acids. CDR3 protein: CASSLGSTSGRSYNEQFF. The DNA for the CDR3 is TGTGCCAGCAGCTTAGGGTCAACTAGCGGGAGAAGTTACAATGAGCAGTTCTTC. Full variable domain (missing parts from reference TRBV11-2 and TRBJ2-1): EAGVAQSPRYKIIEKRQSVAFWCNPISGHATLYWYQQILGQGPKLLIQFQNNGVVDDSQLPKDRFSAERLKGVDSTLKIQPAKLEDSAVYLCASSLGSTSGRSYNEQFFGPGTRLTVL.

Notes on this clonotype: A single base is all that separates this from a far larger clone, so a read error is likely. CDR3 sequence: CASSPASGYHEQYF. CDR3 nucleotides: TGCGCCAGCAGCCCCGCTAGCGGCTACCATGAGCAGTACTTC. This chain joins TRBV4-3 and TRBJ2-7; 7 nucleotides line up with TRBD2. Germline V lookup: CDR1 LGHNA, CDR2 YSLEER. The V and J ends lost 4 bases and 7 bases, in that order; junction bases with no gene match: 10. The length of the CDR3 is 14 residues.

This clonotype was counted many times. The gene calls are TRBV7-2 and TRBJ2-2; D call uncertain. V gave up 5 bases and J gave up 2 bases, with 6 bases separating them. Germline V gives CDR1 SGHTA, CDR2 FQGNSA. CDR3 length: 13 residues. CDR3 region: CASSPTNTGELFF. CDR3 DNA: TGTGCCAGCAGCCCTACAAACACCGGGGAGCTGTTTTTT. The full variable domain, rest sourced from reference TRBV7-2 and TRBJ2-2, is GAGVSQSPSNKVTEKGKDVELRCDPISGHTALYWYRQSLGQGLEFLIYFQGNSAPDKSGLPSDRFSAERTGGSVSTLTIQRTQQEDSAVYLCASSPTNTGELFFGEGSRLTVL.

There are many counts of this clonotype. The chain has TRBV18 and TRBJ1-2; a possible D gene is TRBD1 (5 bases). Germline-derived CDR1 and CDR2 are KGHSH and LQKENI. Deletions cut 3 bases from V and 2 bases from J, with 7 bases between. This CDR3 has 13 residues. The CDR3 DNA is TGTGCCAGCTCACCGGACAAAAACTATGGCTACACCTTC. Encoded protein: CASSPDKNYGYTF.

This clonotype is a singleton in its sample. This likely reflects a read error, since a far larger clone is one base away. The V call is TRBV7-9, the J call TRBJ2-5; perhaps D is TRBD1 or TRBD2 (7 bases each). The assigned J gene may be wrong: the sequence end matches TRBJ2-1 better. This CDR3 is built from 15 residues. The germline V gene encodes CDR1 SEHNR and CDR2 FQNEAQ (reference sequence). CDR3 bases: TGTGCCTACACCCCTGGGAGCGGGACAGATAGTGAGCAGTTCTTC. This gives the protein CAYTPGSGTDSEQFF.

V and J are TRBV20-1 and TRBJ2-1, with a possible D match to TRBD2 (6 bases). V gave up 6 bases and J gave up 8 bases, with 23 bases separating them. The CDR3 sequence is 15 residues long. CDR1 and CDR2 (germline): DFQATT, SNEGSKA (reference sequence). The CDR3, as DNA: TGCAGTGCCGAACCAATCGGGGCGCCTAGCGATGAGCAGTTCTTC. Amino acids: CSAEPIGAPSDEQFF.

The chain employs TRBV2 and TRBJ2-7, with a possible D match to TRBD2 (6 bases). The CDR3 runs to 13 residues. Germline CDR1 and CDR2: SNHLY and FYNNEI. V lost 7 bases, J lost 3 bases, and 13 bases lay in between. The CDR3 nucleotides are TGTGCCAGCACCTCCTTCGGGGGCTACGAGCAGTACTTC. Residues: CASTSFGGYEQYF.

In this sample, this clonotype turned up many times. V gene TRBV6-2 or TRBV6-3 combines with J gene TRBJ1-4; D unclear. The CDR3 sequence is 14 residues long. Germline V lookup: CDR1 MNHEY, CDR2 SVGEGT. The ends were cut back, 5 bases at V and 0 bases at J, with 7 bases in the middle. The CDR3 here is CASSRSATNEKLFF. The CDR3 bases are TGTGCCAGCAGTCGCAGTGCAACTAATGAAAAACTGTTTTTT.

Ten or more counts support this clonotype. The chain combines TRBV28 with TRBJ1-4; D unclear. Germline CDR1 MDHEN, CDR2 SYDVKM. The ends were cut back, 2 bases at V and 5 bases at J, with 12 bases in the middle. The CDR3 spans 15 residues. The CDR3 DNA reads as TGTGCCAGCAGTTTAGGGCGTGGCGGGAATGAAAAACTGTTTTTT. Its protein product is CASSLGRGGNEKLFF. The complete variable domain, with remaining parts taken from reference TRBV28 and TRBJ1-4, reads DVKVTQSSRYLVKRTGEKVFLECVQDMDHENMFWYRQDPGLGLRLIYFSYDVKMKEKGDIPEGYSVSREKKERFSLILESASTNQTSMYLCASSLGRGGNEKLFFGSGTQLSVL.

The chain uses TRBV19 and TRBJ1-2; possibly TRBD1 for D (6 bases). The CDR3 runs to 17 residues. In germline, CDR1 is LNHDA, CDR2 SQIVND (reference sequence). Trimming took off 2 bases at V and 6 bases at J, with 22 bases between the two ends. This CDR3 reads CASSISFLNVGGNGYTF. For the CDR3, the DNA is TGTGCCAGTAGTATATCTTTTTTGAATGTGGGGGGCAATGGCTACACCTTC.

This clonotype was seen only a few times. The CDR3 DNA reads as TGTGCCAGCAGCTTGTTCGGGGCTGCCTACAATGAGCAGTTCTTC. This encodes CASSLFGAAYNEQFF. The chain uses TRBV5-4 and TRBJ2-1; D possibly uses TRBD1 or TRBD2 (5 bases each). Trimming shortened V by 1 base and J by 2 bases, and 10 bases separated the two germline ends. This CDR3 has 15 residues. The germline CDR1 and CDR2 sequences are SGHNT and YYREEE (reference sequence).

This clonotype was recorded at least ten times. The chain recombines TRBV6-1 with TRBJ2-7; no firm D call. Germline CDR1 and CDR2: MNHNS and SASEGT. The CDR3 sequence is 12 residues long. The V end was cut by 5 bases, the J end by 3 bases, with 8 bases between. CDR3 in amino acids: CASSPGYYEQYF. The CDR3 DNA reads TGTGCCAGCAGTCCAGGTTACTACGAGCAGTACTTC.